This T cell receptor beta chain emerged from a study of shared clonotypes between healthy human individuals. In replicate PCRs of sorted subsets, roughly 200 ng DNA, 29,000 or so T cell genomes, was used. Assay used: immunoSEQ multiplex PCR; TCRdb lists only in-frame clones, some missing. The data hold 230,000 or so clones, with approximately 70% observed a single time. Looked up from germline, CDR1 is SGHRS and CDR2 is YFSETQ. The CDR3 has 17 amino acids. Trimming shortened V by 0 bases and J by 0 bases, and 13 bases separated the two germline ends. Naive CD45RA+ and memory CD45RA-negative subsets were split from CD4+ cells.

This receptor was identified in a man aged 25 to 40 in good health. The gene calls are TRBV5-1 and TRBJ2-1; possible D gene TRBD2, 7 bases. The sample comprised memory CD4+ T cells sorted from blood. The subset denotes: CD45RA-negative fraction. The CDR3 sequence is CASSLEGGFYSYNEQFF. Written as DNA, the CDR3 is TGCGCCAGCAGCTTGGAGGGGGGGTTTTACTCCTACAATGAGCAGTTCTTC.